The entry that follows covers one T cell receptor (beta chain) sequence. Antigen unknown. The time point was: week 35, safety follow-up. Vaccine doses each comprised 300 ug of mutant IDH1 20-mer peptide, with topical imiquimod. Patients in the study were vaccinated eight times, receiving shots in weeks 1, 3, 5, 7, 11, 15, 19 and 23. These data belong to a study of a mutant IDH1 vaccine in newly diagnosed glioma. Looking at the study overall: Pretreatment consisted of radiotherapy, temozolomide, or both, with most receiving both.

This table comes from immunoSEQ multiplex PCR, and its TCRdb copy is limited to in-frame clones, with some not included. This table holds tens of thousands of clones, 75% to 85% found once. CDR1 GTSNPN and CDR2 SVGIG come from the germline V gene (reference sequence). V was trimmed by 3 bases and J by 2 bases, leaving 22 bases between them. The CDR3 length is 17 residues. The material was PBMCs, obtained from a glioma patient whose treatment included an IDH1 peptide vaccine. This chain connects TRBV30 to TRBJ2-5; D possibly corresponds to TRBD1 (6 bases). The receptor was isolated from a man between 40 and 49 years old with glioma. For the CDR3, the DNA is TGTGCCTGGAGCCCCATCATGAAGGACAGACCACAAGAGACCCAGTACTTC. It codes for CAWSPIMKDRPQETQYF.